This T cell receptor beta chain was found in a study of response to subunit inactivated influenza vaccine. Study-wide results and limits: Only a handful of new T cells, the authors suggested, are recruited with each seasonal influenza vaccination.

TCRdb analysed the RT-PCR reads with MiXCR anew, one entry per CDR3 protein. Among 500,000 to 650,000 distinct CDR3 sequences listed, 7.6% were seen once. On this clonotype itself: What it recognizes is unknown.

The receptor was isolated from a man aged 45 to 70 who received an inactivated influenza vaccine. This specimen consisted of PBMCs from blood, obtained 23 to 25 months after vaccination.

CDR3 nucleotides: TGCGCCAGCAGCCAAGCAAGGACAGGGTCTTACGAGCAGTACTTC. Residues: CASSQARTGSYEQYF. V gene TRBV4-3 combines with J gene TRBJ2-7; TRBD1 matches at 8 bases. Germline V CDR1 and CDR2: LGHNA, YSLEER. V lost 1 base to trimming and J lost 4 bases; unmatched junction nucleotides: 6. This CDR3 contains 15 residues.